This is a list of T cell receptor beta chains from one sample in a study of blood T cell repertoires in COVID-19. Using immunoSEQ multiplex PCR, the repertoire was profiled, and TCRdb retains in-frame clones only, with some absent. This table has under 150,000 clones, roughly 76% appearing once. Sequenced sample: peripheral blood. These receptors originate from a woman between 50 and 59 years old with active or convalescent COVID-19. CDR3s include the opening cysteine and the closing phenylalanine or tryptophan. A D gene is named only where the DNA matches it firmly. Where a row states a size, it is once, few, many or the class of an expanded clone; other rows omit it.

d_gene: .; abundance: .; v_gene: TRBV14; j_gene: TRBJ1-2; CDR3aa: CASSPLAGSNYGYTF; CDR3nt: TGTGCCAGCAGCCCTCTCGCGGGATCTAACTATGGCTACACCTTC
d_gene: .; abundance: .; v_gene: TRBV24-1; j_gene: TRBJ1-4; CDR3aa: CATSLGGASNEKLFF; CDR3nt: TGTGCCACCAGCCTTGGAGGGGCCTCTAATGAAAAACTGTTTTTT
d_gene: .; abundance: .; v_gene: TRBV30; j_gene: TRBJ1-1; CDR3aa: CAWSRSGNTEAFF; CDR3nt: TGTGCCTGGAGTAGGTCAGGGAACACTGAAGCTTTCTTT
d_gene: .; abundance: .; v_gene: TRBV28; j_gene: TRBJ2-7; CDR3aa: CASSSGVDEQYF; CDR3nt: TGTGCCAGCAGTTCCGGGGTAGACGAGCAGTACTTC
d_gene: TRBD1; abundance: .; v_gene: TRBV10-3; j_gene: TRBJ1-3; CDR3aa: CAISSTGQGNGNTIYF; CDR3nt: TGTGCCATCAGCAGTACCGGACAGGGAAATGGAAACACCATATATTTT
d_gene: .; abundance: .; v_gene: TRBV5-1; j_gene: TRBJ2-3; CDR3aa: CASSLDGRLADTQYF; CDR3nt: TGCGCCAGCAGCTTGGATGGTCGACTAGCAGATACGCAGTATTTT
d_gene: TRBD1; abundance: .; v_gene: TRBV7-9; j_gene: TRBJ2-2; CDR3aa: CASSLRQGTGELFF; CDR3nt: TGTGCCAGCAGCTTACGACAGGGTACCGGGGAGCTGTTTTTT
d_gene: TRBD1; abundance: .; v_gene: TRBV30; j_gene: TRBJ1-2; CDR3aa: CAWSVNSDRGHGYTF; CDR3nt: TGTGCCTGGAGTGTGAACTCCGACAGGGGGCATGGCTACACCTTC
d_gene: TRBD2; abundance: .; v_gene: TRBV28; j_gene: TRBJ2-1; CDR3aa: CASSLLTSGRAGEQFF; CDR3nt: TGTGCCAGCAGTCTCCTGACTAGCGGGAGGGCCGGAGAGCAGTTCTTC
d_gene: .; abundance: few; v_gene: TRBV5-6; j_gene: TRBJ2-5; CDR3aa: CASSSGDKGETQYF; CDR3nt: TGTGCCAGCAGCTCCGGGGACAAAGGAGAGACCCAGTACTTC
d_gene: TRBD1; abundance: .; v_gene: TRBV4-3; j_gene: TRBJ2-2; CDR3aa: CASSRQDDRATGELFF; CDR3nt: TGCGCCAGCAGCCGTCAAGATGACAGGGCAACCGGGGAGCTGTTTTTT
d_gene: .; abundance: .; v_gene: TRBV5-1; j_gene: TRBJ2-6; CDR3aa: CASSRGTASSGANVLTF; CDR3nt: TGCGCCAGCAGCCGGGGGACAGCAAGCTCTGGGGCCAACGTCCTGACTTTC
d_gene: TRBD2; abundance: few; v_gene: TRBV2; j_gene: TRBJ2-1; CDR3aa: CASRLAGVYNEQFF; CDR3nt: TGTGCCAGCAGACTAGCGGGGGTCTACAATGAGCAGTTCTTC
d_gene: TRBD2; abundance: .; v_gene: TRBV4-2; j_gene: TRBJ2-3; CDR3aa: CASSQGAGLYTQYF; CDR3nt: TGTGCCAGCAGCCAAGGAGCGGGATTGTATACGCAGTATTTT
d_gene: .; abundance: .; v_gene: TRBV5-6; j_gene: TRBJ2-1; CDR3aa: CASSFDTRVSYNEQFF; CDR3nt: TGTGCCAGCAGCTTTGATACCAGGGTCTCCTACAATGAGCAGTTCTTC